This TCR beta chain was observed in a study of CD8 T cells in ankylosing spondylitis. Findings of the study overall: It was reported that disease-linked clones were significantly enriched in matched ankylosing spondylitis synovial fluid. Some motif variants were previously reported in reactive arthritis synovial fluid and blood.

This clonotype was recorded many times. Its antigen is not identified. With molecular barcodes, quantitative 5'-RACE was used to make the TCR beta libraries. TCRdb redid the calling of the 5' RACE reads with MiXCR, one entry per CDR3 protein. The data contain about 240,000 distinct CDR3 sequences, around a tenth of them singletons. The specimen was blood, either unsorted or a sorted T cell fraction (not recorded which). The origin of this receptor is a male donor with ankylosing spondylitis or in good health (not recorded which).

The CDR3 loop reads CSAGSRGEAFF. The DNA of the CDR3 is TGCAGTGCTGGTAGTAGGGGTGAAGCTTTCTTT. This chain uses TRBV20-1 with TRBJ1-1, with D possibly matching TRBD1 (5 bases). The V end was cut by 5 bases, the J end by 7 bases, with 11 bases between. CDR3 length: 11 residues. Germline lookup yields CDR1 DFQATT and CDR2 SNEGSKA (reference sequence).